This TCR beta chain emerged from a study of T cell changes during pregnancy in multiple sclerosis. CDR3 size: 14 residues. Trimming removed 0 bases at V and 7 bases at J, with 10 bases between. The germline gives CDR1 SGHTA, CDR2 FQGNSA. Clones were sequenced by immunoSEQ multiplex PCR, and TCRdb holds only the in-frame ones, with some missing. The sample contains over 55,000 clones, roughly 88% of which appear only once. V is TRBV7-2 and J is TRBJ2-1; D gene uncertain. This sequence originates from a female donor in good health, enrolled as a control in a pregnancy study. The input for sequencing was peripheral blood, taken after pregnancy. CDR3 in DNA: TGTGCCAGCAGCTTAGCCCCTAGTAGAAATGAGCAGTTCTTC. This gives the protein CASSLAPSRNEQFF.